The clone carrying this TCR beta chain came up a few times. The assay was run at deep level. Sequenced by immunoSEQ multiplex PCR; TCRdb stores in-frame clones only, minus some. The sample shows about 470,000 clones, about 85% of them seen only once. The CDR3 consists of 14 residues. V gave up 7 bases and J gave up 6 bases; unmatched junction bases: 11. Per the germline V gene, CDR1 is MDHEN and CDR2 is SYDVKM. The sample comes from a study of shared clonotypes between healthy human individuals. The receptor was isolated from a woman in her thirties or forties in good health. Some clones in this sample may be carry-over from other donors' samples. The chain employs TRBV28 and TRBJ1-1; TRBD1 matches at 7 bases. The sample comprised PBMCs. The CDR3 here is CASTGTGAWPEAFF. CDR3 coding DNA: TGTGCCAGCACCGGCACAGGGGCTTGGCCTGAAGCTTTCTTT.